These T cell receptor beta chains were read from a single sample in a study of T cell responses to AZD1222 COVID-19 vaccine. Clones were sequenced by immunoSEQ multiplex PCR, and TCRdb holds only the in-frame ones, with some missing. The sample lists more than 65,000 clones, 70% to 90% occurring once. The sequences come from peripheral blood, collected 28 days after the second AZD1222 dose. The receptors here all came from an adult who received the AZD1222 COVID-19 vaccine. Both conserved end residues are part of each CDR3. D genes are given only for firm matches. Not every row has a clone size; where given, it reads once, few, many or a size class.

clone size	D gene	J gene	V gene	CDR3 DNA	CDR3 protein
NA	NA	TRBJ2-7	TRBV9	TGTGCCAGCAGCGTAGGTGGGCCCTACGAGCAGTACTTC	CASSVGGPYEQYF
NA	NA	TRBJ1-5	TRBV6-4	TGTGCCAGCAGTGGGTGGCAGGGTGGCTTCCCCCAGCATTTT	CASSGWQGGFPQHF
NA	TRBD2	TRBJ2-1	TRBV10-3	TGTGCCATCAGCCCGGGACAGGGGGGACTAGCGGGGTACAATGAGCAGTTCTTC	CAISPGQGGLAGYNEQFF
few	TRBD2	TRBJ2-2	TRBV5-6	TGTGCCAGCAGCCCCGGACTAGCGGGAGTTAGCACCGGGGAGCTGTTTTTT	CASSPGLAGVSTGELFF
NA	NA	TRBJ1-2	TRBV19	TGTGCCAGTCATCAGGGGAAGATCGATGGCTACACCTTC	CASHQGKIDGYTF
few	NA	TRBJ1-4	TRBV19	TGTGCCAGTAGGGTACAGGTCAACGAAAAACTGTTTTTT	CASRVQVNEKLFF
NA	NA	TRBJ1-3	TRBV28	TGTGCCAGCAGTTTATTAGTAGGGAGGAATGGAAACACCATATATTTT	CASSLLVGRNGNTIYF
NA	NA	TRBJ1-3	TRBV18	TGTGCCAGCTCTACCAGGGCGACAGCCTCTGGAAACACCATATATTTT	CASSTRATASGNTIYF
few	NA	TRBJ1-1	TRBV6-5	TGTGCCAGCAGTTACGACCAGGGGCCTCAGGAAGCTTTCTTT	CASSYDQGPQEAFF
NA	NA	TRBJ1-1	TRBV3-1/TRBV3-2	TGTGCCAGCAGCCGGAATACAGGGATGAACACTGAAGCTTTCTTT	CASSRNTGMNTEAFF
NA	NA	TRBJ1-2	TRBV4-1	TGCGCCAGCAGCCAAGTTTCGGCAGTCTTGAGTGGCTACACCTTC	CASSQVSAVLSGYTF
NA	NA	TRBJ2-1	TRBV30	TGTGCCTGGAGAGACAGTTACAATGAGCAGTTCTTC	CAWRDSYNEQFF
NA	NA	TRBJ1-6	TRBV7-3	TGTGCCAGCAGCTCTGTCGCAGGGGCCTCACCCCTCCACTTT	CASSSVAGASPLHF
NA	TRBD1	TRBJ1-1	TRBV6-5	TGTGCCGGCGCCGGGACAGCGGCCACTGAAGCTTTCTTT	CAGAGTAATEAFF
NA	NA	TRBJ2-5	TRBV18	TGTGCCAGCTCACCACCGTACGGGGTTTCGGCCGAGACCCAGTACTTC	CASSPPYGVSAETQYF
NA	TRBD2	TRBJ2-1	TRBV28	TGTGCCAGCAGAGTCCGAATTAGCGGGAGGGCCGATTGGAATGAGCAGTTCTTC	CASRVRISGRADWNEQFF
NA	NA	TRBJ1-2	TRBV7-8	TGTGCCAGCAGCTTGACCGCCTGGGATGGCTACACCTTC	CASSLTAWDGYTF
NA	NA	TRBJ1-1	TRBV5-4	TGTGCCAGCAGCCCTCGTCGGGGGCCCACTGAAGCTTTCTTT	CASSPRRGPTEAFF
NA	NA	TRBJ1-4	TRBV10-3	TGTGCCATCAGTGATGACCGAAACTCGGAAAAACTGTTTTTT	CAISDDRNSEKLFF
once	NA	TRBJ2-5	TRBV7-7	TGTGCCAGCAGCTCAGGAGTCAAGAGAACCCAGTACTTC	CASSSGVKRTQYF
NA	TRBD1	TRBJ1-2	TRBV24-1	TGTGCCACCAGTGATTCGGCCAGGGGGCCTAACTATGGCTACACCTTC	CATSDSARGPNYGYTF
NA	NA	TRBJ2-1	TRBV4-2	TGTGCCAGCAGCCAAGACGGCGGGACGGGCTACAATGAGCAGTTCTTC	CASSQDGGTGYNEQFF
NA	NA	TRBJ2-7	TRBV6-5	TGTGCCAGCAGTAAGGACGCCTACCCCCTCTACGAGCAGTACTTC	CASSKDAYPLYEQYF
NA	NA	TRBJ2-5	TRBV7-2	TGTGCCAGCAGTTCCCGGACCCAAGAGACCCAGTACTTC	CASSSRTQETQYF
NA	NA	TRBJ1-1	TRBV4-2	TGTGCCAGCAGCCAAGAGGCCCGGGACACTGAAGCTTTCTTT	CASSQEARDTEAFF
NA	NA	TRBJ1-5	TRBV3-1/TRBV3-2	TGTGCCAGCAGCCAAGAACGGGGCCCGAATCAGCCCCAGCATTTT	CASSQERGPNQPQHF
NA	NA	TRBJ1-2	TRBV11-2	TGTGCCAGCAGCCGAGGACTGTTTAACTATGGCTACACCTTC	CASSRGLFNYGYTF
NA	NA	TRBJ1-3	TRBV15	TGTGCCACCAGCAGAGATGTGGGGTTCTCTGGAAACACCATATATTTT	CATSRDVGFSGNTIYF
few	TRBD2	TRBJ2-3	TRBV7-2	TGTGCCAGCAGCTTAACGATAGCGGGAGTGGATACGCAGTATTTT	CASSLTIAGVDTQYF